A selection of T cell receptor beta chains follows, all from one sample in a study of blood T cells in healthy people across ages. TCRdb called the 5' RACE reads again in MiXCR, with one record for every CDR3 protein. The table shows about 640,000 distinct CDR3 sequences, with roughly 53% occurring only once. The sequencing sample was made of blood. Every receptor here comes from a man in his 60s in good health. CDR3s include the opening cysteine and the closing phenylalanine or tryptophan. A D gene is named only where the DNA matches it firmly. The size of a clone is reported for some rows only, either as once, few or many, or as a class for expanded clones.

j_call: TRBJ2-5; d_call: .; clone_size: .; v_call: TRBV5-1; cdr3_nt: TGCGCCAGCAGCGTGGACCCTCAGGAAGAGACCCAGTACTTC; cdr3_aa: CASSVDPQEETQYF
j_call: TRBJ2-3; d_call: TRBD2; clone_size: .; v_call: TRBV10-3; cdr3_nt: TGTGCCGCCCGCGGGGGAAGCACAGATACGCAGTATTTT; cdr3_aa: CAARGGSTDTQYF
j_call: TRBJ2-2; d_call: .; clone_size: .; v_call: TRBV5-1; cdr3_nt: TGCGCCAGCACCCTACAACGGGAAACCGGGGAGCTGTTTTTT; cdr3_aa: CASTLQRETGELFF
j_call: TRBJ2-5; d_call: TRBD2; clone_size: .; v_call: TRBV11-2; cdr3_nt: TGTGCCAGCAGCTCGAGGACTAGCGGGGGGGCCCAGTACTTC; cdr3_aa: CASSSRTSGGAQYF
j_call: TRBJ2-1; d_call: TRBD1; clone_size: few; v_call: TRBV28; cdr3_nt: TGTGCCAGCAGTTCGGGACAGGTGACGGGTAATGAGCAGTTCTTC; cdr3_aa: CASSSGQVTGNEQFF
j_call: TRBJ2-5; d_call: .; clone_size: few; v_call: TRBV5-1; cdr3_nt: TGCGCCAGCAGCTTATTAGGGTGGACACAAGAGACCCAGTACTTC; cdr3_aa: CASSLLGWTQETQYF
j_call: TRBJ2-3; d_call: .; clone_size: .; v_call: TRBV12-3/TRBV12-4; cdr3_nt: TGTGCCAGCAGTTTCGGGGGGACAGCAGATATGGAATATTTT; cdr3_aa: CASSFGGTADMEYF
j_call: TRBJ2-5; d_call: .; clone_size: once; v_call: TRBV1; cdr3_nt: TGCACCAGCAACCACGGGGAGACCCAGTACTTC; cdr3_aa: CTSNHGETQYF
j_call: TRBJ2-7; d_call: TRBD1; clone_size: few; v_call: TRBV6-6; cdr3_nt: TGTGCCAGCAGTTACTGGACAGGGGGGGACTACGAGCAGTACTTC; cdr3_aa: CASSYWTGGDYEQYF
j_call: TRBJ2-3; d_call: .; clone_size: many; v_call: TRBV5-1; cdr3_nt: TGCGCCAGCAGCCCCGGGGCGAGCACAGATACGCAGTATTTT; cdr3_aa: CASSPGASTDTQYF
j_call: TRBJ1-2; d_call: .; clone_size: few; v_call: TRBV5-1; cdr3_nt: TGCGCCAGCAGCCAGACAGCCAGGGGAGGCTACACCTTC; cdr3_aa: CASSQTARGGYTF
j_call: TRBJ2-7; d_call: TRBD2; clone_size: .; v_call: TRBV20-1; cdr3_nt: TGCAGTGCTAGATCGCCCGCCAGCGGGGTCTACGAGCAGTACTTC; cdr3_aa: CSARSPASGVYEQYF
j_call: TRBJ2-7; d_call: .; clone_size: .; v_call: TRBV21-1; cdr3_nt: TGTGCCAGCACCAAAGATGGCAGGCACGTTGACGCCTACGAGCAGTACTTC; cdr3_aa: CASTKDGRHVDAYEQYF
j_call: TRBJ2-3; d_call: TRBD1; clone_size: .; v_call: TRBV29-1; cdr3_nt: TGCAGCGTTGATGCAGGGGGAGCAGATACGCAGTATTTT; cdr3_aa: CSVDAGGADTQYF
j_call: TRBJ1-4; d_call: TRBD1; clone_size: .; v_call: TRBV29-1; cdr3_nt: TGCAGCGCTTCGACAGGGGGTGAAGAAAAACTGTTTTTT; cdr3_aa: CSASTGGEEKLFF
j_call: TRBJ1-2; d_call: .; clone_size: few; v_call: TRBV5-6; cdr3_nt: TGTGCCAGCAGCTTCGGGGGGGAACCCTATGGCTACACCTTC; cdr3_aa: CASSFGGEPYGYTF
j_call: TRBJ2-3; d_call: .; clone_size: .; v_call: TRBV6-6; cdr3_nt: TGTGCCAGCAGTTACTTTATTAGCACAGATACGCAGTATTTT; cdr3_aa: CASSYFISTDTQYF
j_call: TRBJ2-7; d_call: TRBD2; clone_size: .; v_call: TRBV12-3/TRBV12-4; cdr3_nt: TGTGCCAGCGGGACGACTAGCGGGGGGTACGAGCAGTACTTC; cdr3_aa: CASGTTSGGYEQYF
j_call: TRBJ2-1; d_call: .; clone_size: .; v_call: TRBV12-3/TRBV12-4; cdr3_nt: TGTGCCAGCAGTTTAGCGGGCAGGGCCATCGGACGATCCTACAATGAGCAGTTCTTC; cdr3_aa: CASSLAGRAIGRSYNEQFF
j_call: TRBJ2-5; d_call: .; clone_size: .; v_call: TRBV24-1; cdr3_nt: TGTGTCACCAGTGACCCGACAGGCTACGGGGGGGAGACCCAGTACTTC; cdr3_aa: CVTSDPTGYGGETQYF
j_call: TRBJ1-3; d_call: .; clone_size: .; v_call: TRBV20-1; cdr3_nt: TGCAGTGCTAGCCCGACACTGTTCAACTCTGGAAACACCATATATTTT; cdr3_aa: CSASPTLFNSGNTIYF
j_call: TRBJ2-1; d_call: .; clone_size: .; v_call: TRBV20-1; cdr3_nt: TGCAGTGCAGAGGGGGGCCGCTCCTACAATGAGCAGTTCTTC; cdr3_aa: CSAEGGRSYNEQFF
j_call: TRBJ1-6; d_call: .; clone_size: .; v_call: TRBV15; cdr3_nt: TGTGCCACCAGCAGAGGAGAGAATTCACCCCTCCACTTT; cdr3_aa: CATSRGENSPLHF
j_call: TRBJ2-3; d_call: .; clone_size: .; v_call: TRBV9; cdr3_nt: TGTGCCAGCAGCGTAGGCGGGAATAGCCCAGATACGCAGTATTTT; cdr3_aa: CASSVGGNSPDTQYF
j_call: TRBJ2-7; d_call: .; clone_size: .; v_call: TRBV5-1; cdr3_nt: TGCGCCAGCAGCTTCCGACCCCCTTCCTACGAGCAGTACTTC; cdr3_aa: CASSFRPPSYEQYF
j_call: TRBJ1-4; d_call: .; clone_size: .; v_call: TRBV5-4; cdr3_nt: TGTGCCAGCAGCCAAGATAAGGGGGGGTCTAATGAAAAACTGTTTTTT; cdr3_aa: CASSQDKGGSNEKLFF
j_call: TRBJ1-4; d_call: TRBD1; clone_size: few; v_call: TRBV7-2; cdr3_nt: TGTGCCAGCAGCGCCGACAGGGCAACTAATGAAAAACTGTTTTTT; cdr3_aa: CASSADRATNEKLFF
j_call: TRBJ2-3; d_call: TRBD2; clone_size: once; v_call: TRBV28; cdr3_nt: TGTGCCAGCAGTCCGGGGACTAGGGGGACGACAGATACGCAGTATTTT; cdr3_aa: CASSPGTRGTTDTQYF
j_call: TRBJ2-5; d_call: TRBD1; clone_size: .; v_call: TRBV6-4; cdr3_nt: TGTGCCAGCAGTGACCGACAGGGTGGGGAGCAGTACTTC; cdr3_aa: CASSDRQGGEQYF
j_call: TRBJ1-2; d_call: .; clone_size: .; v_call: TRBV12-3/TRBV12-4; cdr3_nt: TGTGCCAGCAGGCCAGCCGACCCGGGCTATGGCTACACCTTC; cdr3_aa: CASRPADPGYGYTF